This T cell receptor (beta chain) stems from a study of blood T cell repertoires in COVID-19. The CDR3 contains 13 residues. Germline assignment: CDR1 MNHEY and CDR2 SMNVEV (reference sequence). V was shortened by 4 bases and J by 4 bases, with 10 bases between the two germline ends. Produced via immunoSEQ multiplex PCR; TCRdb's table is partial and in-frame only. The data show around 240,000 clones, more than 75% seen once. Material for sequencing was peripheral blood. The TCR was taken from a man in his forties with acute or convalescent COVID-19. The chain couples TRBV27 to TRBJ1-1, with a possible D match to TRBD1 (6 bases). CDR3 loop: CASSWTVGTEAFF. CDR3 DNA: TGTGCCAGCAGTTGGACAGTGGGCACTGAAGCTTTCTTT.